This record concerns one TCR beta chain sequence. The sample comes from a study of PD-1 blockade in classical Hodgkin lymphoma. Overall study context: Patients were dosed intravenously with nivolumab at 3 mg/kg every 2 weeks.

All patients relapsed after autologous stem cell transplantation, and brentuximab vedotin exposure varied. Only in-frame clones appear in the TCRdb table, and some are missing; sequencing was by immunoSEQ multiplex PCR. The sample yields approximately 59,000 clones, approximately 89% seen once. Trimming stripped 0 bases from V and 1 base from J, with 10 bases between. This CDR3 spans 16 amino acids. In germline, CDR1 is SGHRS, CDR2 YFSETQ. This chain joins TRBV5-1 and TRBJ2-2, with D hard to call. This sequence was found in a human donor with classical Hodgkin lymphoma. This specimen consisted of peripheral blood mononuclear cells (PBMCs), obtained before the second cycle of nivolumab. For the CDR3, the DNA is TGCGCCAGCAGCTTGGGTGTTAGCAGGAACACCGGGGAGCTGTTTTTT. It translates to CASSLGVSRNTGELFF.